One sample yielded the 21 T cell receptor beta chains listed below, sequenced in a study of T cell changes during pregnancy in multiple sclerosis. Here immunoSEQ multiplex PCR was the method, and the copy in TCRdb shows in-frame clones only, minus some. The table has approximately 43,000 clones, just over 90% seen once. The source material was CD8+ T cells from peripheral blood mononuclear cells, sampled after pregnancy. The receptor set was obtained from a female donor with multiple sclerosis, enrolled in a pregnancy study.

The rearrangement links TRBV28 to TRBJ2-7; 7 bases are shared with TRBD2. Germline V gene data show CDR1 as MDHEN and CDR2 as SYDVKM. Germline trimming cut 2 bases from V and 3 bases from J; bases unmatched to any gene: 13. The CDR3 extends over 17 amino acids. This CDR3 reads CASSLGSASGASYEQYF. The CDR3, as DNA: TGTGCCAGCAGTTTAGGTTCGGCTAGCGGAGCAAGCTACGAGCAGTACTTC. Full variable domain (missing parts from reference TRBV28 and TRBJ2-7): DVKVTQSSRYLVKRTGEKVFLECVQDMDHENMFWYRQDPGLGLRLIYFSYDVKMKEKGDIPEGYSVSREKKERFSLILESASTNQTSMYLCASSLGSASGASYEQYFGPGTRLTVT.

The chain combines TRBV27 with TRBJ2-7; a possible D gene is TRBD1 (7 bases). With 8 bases removed from V and 7 bases from J, the gap between germline ends came to 15 bases. CDR1 MNHEY and CDR2 SMNVEV come from the germline V gene (reference sequence). This CDR3 has 12 residues. CDR3 residues: CASGRSGGEQYF. CDR3 DNA sequence: TGTGCCAGCGGGCGATCAGGGGGGGAGCAGTACTTC.

The rearrangement joins TRBV13 to TRBJ2-1; D possibly corresponds to TRBD2 (6 bases). The CDR3 length is 15 residues. Per the germline V gene, CDR1 is PRHDT and CDR2 is FYEKMQ (reference sequence). V gave up 5 bases and J gave up 4 bases, with 15 bases separating them. The CDR3 sequence is CASSLRGSLYNEQFF. The CDR3 coding sequence is TGTGCCAGCAGCCTTCGGGGGAGCTTATACAATGAGCAGTTCTTC.

The rearrangement uses TRBV29-1 and TRBJ2-7, with 8 nucleotides matching TRBD1. The CDR3 extends over 13 amino acids. CDR1 SQVTM and CDR2 ANQGSEA come from the germline V gene. V was clipped by 3 bases and J by 6 bases; unmatched bases: 7. CDR3: CSVDSQGAGEQYF. The CDR3 DNA is TGCAGCGTTGATTCTCAGGGGGCGGGCGAGCAGTACTTC.

The V call is TRBV9, the J call TRBJ2-7; D is possibly TRBD1 (6 bases). The CDR3 consists of 16 residues. Trimming shortened V by 3 bases and J by 2 bases, and 18 bases separated the two germline ends. Germline loops: CDR1 SGDLS, CDR2 YYNGEE. The CDR3 region is CASSAGIDRSPYEQYF. DNA of the CDR3: TGTGCCAGCAGCGCTGGGATCGACAGGTCACCCTACGAGCAGTACTTC. Full variable domain (outside the CDR3, taken from reference TRBV9 and TRBJ2-7): DSGVTQTPKHLITATGQRVTLRCSPRSGDLSVYWYQQSLDQGLQFLIQYYNGEERAKGNILERFSAQQFPDLHSELNLSSLELGDSALYFCASSAGIDRSPYEQYFGPGTRLTVT.

The chain combines TRBV27 with TRBJ2-7, with D uncertain. V gave up 3 bases and J gave up 0 bases, with 6 bases separating them. Germline V lookup: CDR1 MNHEY, CDR2 SMNVEV (reference sequence). CDR3 length: 13 residues. DNA of the CDR3: TGTGCCAGCAGTTTGTCTCCCTCCTACGAGCAGTACTTC. Its protein product is CASSLSPSYEQYF.

The CDR3 protein is CASRVGPNTEAFF. The CDR3 nucleotides read TGTGCCAGCAGGGTGGGGCCGAACACTGAAGCTTTCTTT. The genes are TRBV7-9 and TRBJ1-1; perhaps TRBD1 as D (5 bases). The germline V and J ends were trimmed by 6 bases and 1 base, with 9 bases remaining between them. This CDR3 region has 13 residues. Germline V CDR1 and CDR2: SEHNR, FQNEAQ (reference sequence).

This clone was seen a single time. V gene TRBV29-1 combines with J gene TRBJ2-1; 8 bases are shared with TRBD1. CDR1 is SQVTM and CDR2 is ANQGSEA in the germline V gene. With V trimmed by 4 bases and J by 12 bases, 2 bases remained unmatched. The CDR3 length is 10 residues. The CDR3 DNA reads TGCAGCGTTGTCGGGACAGGGCAGTTCTTC. Translated, it gives CSVVGTGQFF.

This clone was counted once. The DNA for the CDR3 is TGTGCCAGCAGTTCCCCGGGACAGGGCACAACTAATGAAAAACTGTTTTTT. Translated, it gives CASSSPGQGTTNEKLFF. The chain links TRBV28 to TRBJ1-4; TRBD1 aligns across 9 bases. CDR1 MDHEN and CDR2 SYDVKM come from the germline V gene. The CDR3 has 17 residues. V lost 4 bases and J lost 0; bases outside the gene matches: 6. The full variable domain, its missing parts supplied by reference TRBV28 and TRBJ1-4, is DVKVTQSSRYLVKRTGEKVFLECVQDMDHENMFWYRQDPGLGLRLIYFSYDVKMKEKGDIPEGYSVSREKKERFSLILESASTNQTSMYLCASSSPGQGTTNEKLFFGSGTQLSVL.

The chain uses TRBV6-4 and TRBJ1-1; D unclear. CDR1 MRHNA and CDR2 SNTAGT come from the germline V gene. The CDR3 is 14 amino acids. V shed 5 bases and J shed 5 bases, with 15 bases lying between them. Here the CDR3 reads CASSKEGDGTEAFF. In DNA, the CDR3 is TGTGCCAGCAGTAAGGAGGGAGATGGGACTGAAGCTTTCTTT.

The chain joins TRBV10-3 to TRBJ1-2; tentative D call: TRBD1 (6 bases). The ends were cut back, 8 bases at V and 3 bases at J, with 13 bases in the middle. CDR3 length: 13 amino acids. Per germline, CDR1 ENHRY and CDR2 SYGVKD. CDR3 sequence (DNA): TGTGCCATCGGGACACTCGACTACTATGGCTACACCTTC. Translating it yields CAIGTLDYYGYTF.

This rearrangement joins TRBV4-2 to TRBJ2-7, with TRBD2 identical over 14 bases. Losses at the gene ends were 1 base for V and 4 bases for J; bases not matched to a gene: 9. The V gene's germline CDR1 is LGHNA and CDR2 YNFKEQ. This CDR3 has 18 amino acids. CDR3 amino acids: CASSQVGTSGGLHYEQYF. The CDR3 DNA reads TGTGCCAGCAGCCAAGTTGGGACTAGCGGGGGCCTTCATTACGAGCAGTACTTC.

The chain is built from TRBV19 and TRBJ1-1; D is ambiguous. Germline V gene data show CDR1 as LNHDA and CDR2 as SQIVND (reference sequence). This CDR3 comprises 13 residues. Trimming removed 8 bases from V and 0 bases from J, with 10 bases in between. In DNA form, the CDR3 reads TGTGCCAGTTCAAACGGTCTGAACACTGAAGCTTTCTTT. It codes for CASSNGLNTEAFF.

This clone is a singleton in its sample. V usage is TRBV5-8 and J usage is TRBJ2-7; possibly TRBD2 for D (5 bases). The V gene lost 1 base and the J gene lost 1 base, with 9 bases spanning the gap. The CDR3 runs to 14 residues. The germline V gene has CDR1 SGHTS and CDR2 YDEGEE. CDR3 nucleotides: TGTGCCAGCAGCTTGCCGGGGAGATCCTACGAGCAGTACTTC. Translation: CASSLPGRSYEQYF.

The chain has TRBV27 and TRBJ1-1, with D possibly matching TRBD1 (6 bases). The CDR3 is 12 amino acids. V lost 5 bases and J lost 5, with 9 bases in between. The V gene's germline CDR1 is MNHEY and CDR2 SMNVEV (reference sequence). CDR3 sequence: CASSLTGTEAFF. The CDR3 coding sequence is TGTGCCAGCAGTCTTACAGGGACTGAAGCTTTCTTT.

This chain's CDR3 is CASSPTGTPLDEQYF. The CDR3 nucleotides read TGTGCCAGCTCGCCGACAGGGACCCCCTTGGACGAGCAGTACTTC. The chain combines TRBV18 with TRBJ2-7; TRBD1 agrees at 7 bases. V lost 6 bases and J lost 5; bases outside the gene matches: 13. Germline V CDR1 and CDR2: KGHSH, LQKENI. The CDR3 is made up of 15 amino acids.

This chain joins TRBV19 and TRBJ2-7, with 9 nucleotides matching TRBD1. The V gene end was trimmed by 5 bases and the J gene end by 3 bases; junction bases not matched to a gene: 5. The CDR3 extends over 14 amino acids. Germline V gives CDR1 LNHDA, CDR2 SQIVND (reference sequence). The CDR3 sequence is CASSVRDRVYEQYF. In DNA, the CDR3 is TGTGCCAGTAGTGTCCGGGACAGGGTCTACGAGCAGTACTTC.

The chain joins TRBV11-2 to TRBJ1-2; D ambiguous. Trimming left V 5 bases short and J 3 bases short, with 19 bases between. CDR3 length: 16 residues. CDR1 is SGHAT, CDR2 FQNNGV, per germline. This CDR3 reads CASSHFGGSDDYGYTF. CDR3 nucleotides: TGTGCCAGCAGCCATTTCGGAGGGTCGGACGACTATGGCTACACCTTC.

The chain links TRBV5-4 to TRBJ1-2, with 8 bases aligning to TRBD1. The V and J ends lost 6 bases and 2 bases, in that order; junction bases with no gene match: 9. CDR3 length: 15 residues. Germline values: CDR1 SGHNT, CDR2 YYREEE (reference sequence). CDR3 loop: CASNARQGTNYGYTF. The CDR3 DNA follows: TGTGCCAGCAACGCTCGACAGGGGACGAACTATGGCTACACCTTC.

This clone was counted once. This CDR3 is CASNGAGPNTGELFF. CDR3 sequence (DNA): TGTGCCAGCAACGGAGCGGGACCGAACACCGGGGAGCTGTTTTTT. The chain recombines TRBV4-2 with TRBJ2-2; TRBD2 aligns across 7 bases. Germline V gives CDR1 LGHNA, CDR2 YNFKEQ. The trim removed 7 bases at V and 0 bases at J, leaving 5 bases unmatched. The CDR3 covers 15 residues.

The chain carries TRBV7-8 and TRBJ2-7; a possible D gene is TRBD2 (5 bases). Per germline, CDR1 SGHVS and CDR2 FQNEAQ. The length of the CDR3 is 12 residues. Between the trimmed V and J ends, which lost 6 bases and 7 bases, there was a span of 13 bases. The CDR3 here is CASSLGRGEQYF. The CDR3 DNA reads as TGTGCCAGCAGTTTGGGGAGAGGGGAGCAGTACTTC. Filled out from reference TRBV7-8 and TRBJ2-7, the complete variable domain reads GAGVSQSPRYKVAKRGQDVALRCDPISGHVSLFWYQQALGQGPEFLTYFQNEAQLDKSGLPSDRFFAERPEGSVSTLKIQRTQQEDSAVYLCASSLGRGEQYFGPGTRLTVT.